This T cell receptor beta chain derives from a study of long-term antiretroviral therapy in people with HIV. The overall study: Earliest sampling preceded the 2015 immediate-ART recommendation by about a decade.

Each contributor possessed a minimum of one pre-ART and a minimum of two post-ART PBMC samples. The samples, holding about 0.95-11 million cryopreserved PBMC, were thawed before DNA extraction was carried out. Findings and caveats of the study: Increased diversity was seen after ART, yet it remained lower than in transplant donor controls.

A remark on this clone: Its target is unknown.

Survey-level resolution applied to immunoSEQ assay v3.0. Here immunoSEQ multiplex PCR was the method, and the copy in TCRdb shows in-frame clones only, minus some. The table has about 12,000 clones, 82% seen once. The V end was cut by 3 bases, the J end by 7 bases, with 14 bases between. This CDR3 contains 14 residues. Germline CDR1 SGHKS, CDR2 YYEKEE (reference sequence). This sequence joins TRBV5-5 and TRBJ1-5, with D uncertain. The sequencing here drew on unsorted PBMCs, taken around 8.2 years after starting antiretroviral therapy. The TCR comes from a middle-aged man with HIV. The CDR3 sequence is CASSYEAGLQPQHF. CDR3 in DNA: TGTGCCAGCAGCTACGAGGCGGGATTGCAGCCCCAGCATTTT.